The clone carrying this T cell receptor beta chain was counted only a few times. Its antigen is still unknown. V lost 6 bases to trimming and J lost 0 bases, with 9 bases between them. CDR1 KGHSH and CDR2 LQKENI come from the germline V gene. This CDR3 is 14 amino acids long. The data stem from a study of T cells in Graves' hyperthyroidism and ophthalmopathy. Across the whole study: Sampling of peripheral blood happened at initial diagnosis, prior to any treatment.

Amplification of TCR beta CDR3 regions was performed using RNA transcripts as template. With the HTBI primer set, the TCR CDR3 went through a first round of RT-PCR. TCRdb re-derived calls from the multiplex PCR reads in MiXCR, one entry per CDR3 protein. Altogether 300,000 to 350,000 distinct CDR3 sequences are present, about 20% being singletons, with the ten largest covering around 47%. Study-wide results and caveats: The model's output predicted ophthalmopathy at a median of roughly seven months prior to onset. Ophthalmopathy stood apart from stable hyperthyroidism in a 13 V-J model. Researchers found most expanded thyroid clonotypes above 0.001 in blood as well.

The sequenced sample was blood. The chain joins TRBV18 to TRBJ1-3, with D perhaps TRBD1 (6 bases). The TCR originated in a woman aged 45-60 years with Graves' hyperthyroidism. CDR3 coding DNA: TGTGCCAGCTCCCCAGGGGTCTCTGGAAACACCATATATTTT. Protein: CASSPGVSGNTIYF.